This T cell receptor beta chain was retrieved from a study of blood T cell repertoires in COVID-19. Study-level background: There were acute and convalescent COVID-19 samples, and they came from the United States, Italy and Spain.

This clone was counted between two and nine times. CDR3 size: 11 residues. Germline V lookup: CDR1 SNHLY, CDR2 FYNNEI. V was cut by 5 bases and J by 5 bases, with 4 bases left in between. Sequenced by immunoSEQ multiplex PCR; TCRdb stores in-frame clones only, minus some. The repertoire holds about 300,000 clones, about four fifths seen once, with roughly 1.6% in the top ten. The chain uses TRBV2 and TRBJ1-3; no clear D gene. The clonotype comes from a human donor with COVID-19, enrolled during active disease. The donor label of this sample is uncertain. The specimen was peripheral blood. The CDR3: CASSIRNTIYF. In DNA, the CDR3 is TGTGCCAGCAGTATTAGAAACACCATATATTTT.